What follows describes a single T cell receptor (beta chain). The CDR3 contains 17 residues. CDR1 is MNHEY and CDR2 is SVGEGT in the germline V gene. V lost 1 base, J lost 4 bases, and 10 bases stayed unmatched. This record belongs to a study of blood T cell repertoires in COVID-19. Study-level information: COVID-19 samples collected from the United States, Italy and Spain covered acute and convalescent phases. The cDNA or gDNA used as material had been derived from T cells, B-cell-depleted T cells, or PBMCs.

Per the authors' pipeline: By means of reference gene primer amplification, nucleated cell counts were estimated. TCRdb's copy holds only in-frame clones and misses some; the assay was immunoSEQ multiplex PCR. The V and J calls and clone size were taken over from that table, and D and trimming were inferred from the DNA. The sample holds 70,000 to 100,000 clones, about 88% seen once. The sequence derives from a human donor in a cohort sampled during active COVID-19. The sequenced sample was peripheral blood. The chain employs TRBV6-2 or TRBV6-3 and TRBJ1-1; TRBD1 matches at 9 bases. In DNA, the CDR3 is TGTGCCAGCAGTTACTTCCAATCGGGACAGGGTAGCACTGAAGCTTTCTTT. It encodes CASSYFQSGQGSTEAFF.